Below are 29 T cell receptor beta chains sequenced from a single sample in a study of cytomegalovirus exposure and HLA in healthy donors. Vbeta (60) and Jbeta (13) primers were used in the PCR. Clones were read by immunoSEQ multiplex PCR, and TCRdb kept only the in-frame ones, dropping some. This table holds some 170,000 clones, about four fifths found once. Sequenced sample: PBMCs. The receptors were sampled from a woman in her forties or fifties in good health and CMV-seronegative.

The rearrangement joins TRBV28 to TRBJ1-5; 8 bases fit TRBD1. Trimming took 5 bases from V and 2 from J; bases not matched to a gene: 5. Germline V gives CDR1 MDHEN, CDR2 SYDVKM. There are 15 residues in the CDR3. CDR3 sequence: CASSPTGGGNQPQHF. CDR3 nucleotides: TGTGCCAGCAGTCCCACAGGGGGTGGCAATCAGCCCCAGCATTTT.

The chain employs TRBV27 and TRBJ2-2; the D gene is possibly TRBD2 (6 bases). CDR3 length: 14 amino acids. V lost 4 bases, J lost 4 bases, and 10 bases lay in between. Germline assignment: CDR1 MNHEY and CDR2 SMNVEV (reference sequence). The CDR3 here is CASSYAGSTGELFF. The CDR3 nucleotides are TGTGCCAGCAGTTACGCGGGGAGCACCGGGGAGCTGTTTTTT.

The chain employs TRBV18 and TRBJ2-1; a weak D match, TRBD2 (6 bases). The V end lost 6 bases, the J end lost 7 bases, and 10 bases lay between the germline ends. CDR1 and CDR2 from the germline V gene are KGHSH and LQKENI. This CDR3 spans 12 amino acids. CDR3 nucleotides: TGTGCCAGCTCGTGGGGGAGGAATGAGCAGTTCTTC. It codes for CASSWGRNEQFF.

The chain joins TRBV29-1 to TRBJ2-2; TRBD2 is a possible D gene (6 bases). Trimming took off 7 bases at V and 2 bases at J, with 14 bases between the two ends. The germline V gene has CDR1 SQVTM and CDR2 ANQGSEA. The CDR3 has 14 amino acids. CDR3 nucleotide sequence: TGCAGCGGGGAAGCGGGTGTAAACACCGGGGAGCTGTTTTTT. Translated: CSGEAGVNTGELFF.

This chain uses TRBV18 with TRBJ2-7; 8 bases agree with TRBD1. V lost 6 bases, J lost 2 bases, and 12 bases stayed unmatched. Germline CDR1 is KGHSH and CDR2 is LQKENI. The CDR3 sequence is 16 residues long. Here the CDR3 reads CASSPLATGETYEQYF. The CDR3, as DNA: TGTGCCAGCTCTCCCCTCGCGACAGGGGAGACCTACGAGCAGTACTTC.

The chain employs TRBV5-1 and TRBJ2-7, with 7 bases aligning to TRBD2. This CDR3 has 15 residues. Looked up from germline, CDR1 is SGHRS and CDR2 is YFSETQ. Trimming took 1 base from V and 0 from J; bases not matched to a gene: 4. The CDR3 nucleotides are TGCGCCAGCAGCTTGTCAGGGAGGGCCTCCTACGAGCAGTACTTC. This translates into CASSLSGRASYEQYF.

The CDR3 region is CAQQGDQETQYF. For the CDR3, the DNA is TGTGCCCAACAGGGAGACCAAGAGACCCAGTACTTC. This chain connects TRBV30 to TRBJ2-5; D is perhaps TRBD1 (6 bases). From germline, CDR1 is GTSNPN and CDR2 SVGIG (reference sequence). There are 12 residues in the CDR3. Trimming removed 8 bases from V and 0 bases from J, with 10 bases in between.

In DNA form, the CDR3 reads TGCAGCGGACTAGTTTGGGGGTTCTTC. It is translated as CSGLVWGFF. V and J are TRBV29-1 and TRBJ2-1; a possible D gene is TRBD2 (6 bases). The V end lost 7 bases, the J end lost 15 bases, and 13 bases lay between the germline ends. CDR3 length: 9 amino acids. Germline V lookup: CDR1 SQVTM, CDR2 ANQGSEA.

The chain is built from TRBV27 and TRBJ1-1; 7 bases line up with TRBD1. Germline CDR1 and CDR2: MNHEY and SMNVEV (reference sequence). The CDR3 loop spans 17 amino acids. V was pared by 6 bases and J by 11 bases, with 24 bases of the junction left unmatched. The CDR3 loop is CASSPWNTGTAKGYAFF. In DNA form, the CDR3 reads TGTGCCAGCAGCCCTTGGAATACCGGGACAGCTAAAGGGTACGCTTTCTTT.

This sequence joins TRBV6-1 and TRBJ2-2, with D possibly being TRBD2 (5 bases). CDR1 is MNHNS, CDR2 SASEGT, per germline. This CDR3 contains 17 residues. The V and J ends lost 4 bases and 4 bases respectively, with 19 bases between them. CDR3 protein: CASSVYSLRVGTGELFF. The CDR3 DNA is TGTGCCAGCAGTGTCTACAGCTTGCGGGTCGGCACCGGGGAGCTGTTTTTT.

The rearrangement uses TRBV28 and TRBJ2-6; weak D call: TRBD2 (7 bases). CDR3 size: 18 residues. CDR1 is MDHEN and CDR2 is SYDVKM in the germline V gene. Deletions cut 7 bases from V and 4 bases from J, with 23 bases between. CDR3 sequence reads: CASTTLRGRGSGANVLTF. As DNA, the CDR3 is TGTGCCAGCACCACCTTACGAGGGAGGGGGTCGGGGGCCAACGTCCTGACTTTC.

V and J are TRBV5-6 and TRBJ2-4; 8 bases are a match to TRBD1. The V gene end was trimmed by 4 bases and the J gene end by 7 bases; junction bases not matched to a gene: 13. The CDR3 covers 16 residues. CDR1 is SGHDT and CDR2 is YYEEEE in the germline V gene. CDR3 in amino acids: CASSIRGRTNDNIQYF. DNA of the CDR3: TGTGCCAGCAGCATCAGGGGGCGGACGAACGATAACATTCAGTACTTC.

This chain links TRBV9 with TRBJ2-5, with 9 bases aligning to TRBD1. CDR3 length equals 19 residues. CDR1 and CDR2 from the germline V gene are SGDLS and YYNGEE. J gave up 4 bases and V 3 bases, and 19 bases lay outside the gene matches. CDR3 in amino acids: CASSAARQGEGGQTETQYF. DNA for the CDR3: TGTGCCAGCAGCGCCGCCCGACAGGGGGAAGGAGGACAAACAGAGACCCAGTACTTC.

The genes are TRBV2 and TRBJ2-3; D is perhaps TRBD2 (6 bases). V lost 8 bases, J lost 1 base, and 13 bases lay in between. The CDR3 extends over 14 amino acids. Germline V CDR1 and CDR2: SNHLY, FYNNEI. This CDR3 reads CASSSSVGTDTQYF. The CDR3 DNA reads TGTGCCAGCTCCTCTAGCGTAGGCACAGATACGCAGTATTTT.

The V gene is TRBV5-8, the J gene TRBJ2-1; the match to TRBD1 covers 8 bases. The CDR3 covers 15 residues. V dropped 2 bases and J dropped 1; count of bases not matched to a gene: 2. Germline CDR1 reads SGHTS; CDR2 reads YDEGEE. The CDR3 protein is CASSFRGRSYNEQFF. The CDR3 bases are TGTGCCAGCAGCTTCAGGGGGCGATCCTACAATGAGCAGTTCTTC.

The chain is built from TRBV29-1 and TRBJ2-1; D not certain. Trimming cost V 3 bases and J 6 bases, with 15 bases left between them. Germline CDR1 reads SQVTM; CDR2 reads ANQGSEA. The CDR3 runs 14 residues. The CDR3 sequence is CSVETSKKSNEQFF. CDR3 nucleotides: TGCAGCGTTGAGACTTCCAAAAAATCCAATGAGCAGTTCTTC.

J is TRBJ1-2 and V is TRBV7-2, with D perhaps TRBD1 (6 bases). The V and J ends lost 3 bases and 5 bases respectively, with 22 bases between them. Per the germline V gene, CDR1 is SGHTA and CDR2 is FQGNSA. CDR3 length: 17 amino acids. The CDR3 loop is CASSFPTSGGQGYGYTF. The CDR3 nucleotides are TGTGCCAGCAGCTTCCCGACTTCGGGGGGGCAGGGGTATGGCTACACCTTC.

The chain recombines TRBV15 with TRBJ2-7; D remains ambiguous. The CDR3 runs to 12 residues. Germline-derived CDR1 and CDR2 are LNHNV and YYDKDF (reference sequence). Between the trimmed V and J ends, which lost 1 base and 7 bases, there was a span of 8 bases. The CDR3 coding sequence is TGTGCCACCAGCAGAGGATCCGGGGAGCAGTACTTC. It encodes CATSRGSGEQYF. The whole variable domain, filled in from reference TRBV15 and TRBJ2-7, reads DAMVIQNPRYQVTQFGKPVTLSCSQTLNHNVMYWYQQKSSQAPKLLFHYYDKDFNNEADTPDNFQSRRPNTSFCFLDIRSPGLGDTAMYLCATSRGSGEQYFGPGTRLTVT.

The V gene is TRBV5-4, the J gene TRBJ2-3, with TRBD2 matching 10 bases. CDR1 and CDR2 from the germline V gene are SGHNT and YYREEE (reference sequence). After removal of 1 base from V and 6 bases from J, the junction contained 8 bases not matched to a gene. The CDR3 spans 16 residues. For the CDR3, the DNA is TGTGCCAGCAGCTTGTACCTAGCGGGAGAGTTGGATACGCAGTATTTT. Translating gives CASSLYLAGELDTQYF.

The chain combines TRBV7-6 with TRBJ2-7, with no clear D. V lost 5 bases and J lost 4, with 12 bases in between. CDR3 length equals 13 residues. The germline V gene has CDR1 SGHVS and CDR2 FNYEAQ. CDR3: CASSAWSGYEQYF. The CDR3 nucleotides are TGTGCCAGCAGCGCATGGTCGGGTTACGAGCAGTACTTC.

The chain links TRBV4-1 to TRBJ2-1, with D unclear. From germline, CDR1 is MGHRA and CDR2 YSYEKL. The CDR3 is made up of 16 amino acids. V gave up 0 bases and J gave up 8 bases, with 17 bases separating them. CDR3 sequence (DNA): TGCGCCAGCAGCCAAGATAAGTGGCAGGTGGTCGATGAGCAGTTCTTC. This gives the protein CASSQDKWQVVDEQFF.

The V and J genes are TRBV7-2 and TRBJ2-1; maybe TRBD2 (5 bases). V was clipped by 3 bases and J by 14 bases, with 14 bases between them. Germline V gene sequence: CDR1 SGHTA, CDR2 FQGNSA. This CDR3 is 12 amino acids long. The CDR3 loop reads CASSFPAERKFF. The CDR3 nucleotides are TGTGCCAGCAGCTTCCCAGCGGAGCGGAAGTTCTTC.

This clone was counted a few times. The rearrangement uses TRBV7-9 and TRBJ1-2; D gene unclear. Germline CDR1 is SEHNR and CDR2 is FQNEAQ (reference sequence). V lost 2 bases, J lost 8 bases, and 30 bases lay in between. The CDR3 contains 19 residues. The CDR3 sequence: CASSLIVVAAAARLHGYTF. The CDR3, as DNA: TGTGCCAGCAGCTTAATAGTAGTAGCCGCGGCAGCCCGTCTCCACGGCTACACCTTC. The full variable domain, completed using reference TRBV7-9 and TRBJ1-2, is DTGVSQNPRHKITKRGQNVTFRCDPISEHNRLYWYRQTLGQGPEFLTYFQNEAQLEKSRLLSDRFSAERPKGSFSTLEIQRTEQGDSAMYLCASSLIVVAAAARLHGYTFGSGTRLTVV.

The gene calls are TRBV19 and TRBJ2-3; tentatively, D is TRBD1 (5 bases). Between the trimmed V and J ends, which lost 8 bases and 6 bases, there was a span of 21 bases. Germline V lookup: CDR1 LNHDA, CDR2 SQIVND (reference sequence). The CDR3 runs to 15 residues. CDR3 sequence reads: CASGPLWTPEDTQYF. In nucleotides, the CDR3 is TGTGCCAGTGGGCCACTTTGGACACCCGAGGATACGCAGTATTTT. The full variable domain, rest sourced from reference TRBV19 and TRBJ2-3, is DGGITQSPKYLFRKEGQNVTLSCEQNLNHDAMYWYRQDPGQGLRLIYYSQIVNDFQKGDIAEGYSVSREKKESFPLTVTSAQKNPTAFYLCASGPLWTPEDTQYFGPGTRLTVL.

This clone has only a few counts. The chain recombines TRBV19 with TRBJ2-2, with TRBD1 matching over 8 bases. CDR3 size: 14 residues. The germline gives CDR1 LNHDA, CDR2 SQIVND (reference sequence). J was trimmed by 3 bases and V by 7 bases; bases with no gene match: 4. The CDR3 region has the DNA TGTGCCAGTACCCTCAGGGGGCACACCGGGGAGCTGTTTTTT. Protein: CASTLRGHTGELFF.

The gene calls are TRBV7-9 and TRBJ1-5; 11 bases match TRBD1. CDR3 size: 17 residues. Germline assignment: CDR1 SEHNR and CDR2 FQNEAQ (reference sequence). After removal of 2 bases from V and 5 bases from J, the junction contained 8 bases not matched to a gene. CDR3 nucleotide sequence: TGTGCCAGCAGCTTAAATGTTGGACAGGGGGCCTATCAGCCCCAGCATTTT. The encoded protein is CASSLNVGQGAYQPQHF.

This clone occurred a few times. The rearrangement joins TRBV7-8 to TRBJ1-6, with D possibly being TRBD1 (6 bases). The length of the CDR3 is 16 residues. Per the germline V gene, CDR1 is SGHVS and CDR2 is FQNEAQ. The ends were cut back, 4 bases at V and 11 bases at J, with 21 bases in the middle. The CDR3 nucleotides read TGTGCCAGCAGCTCAGAGGCGGCAGGGGTCAATACACCCCTCCACTTT. Amino acid sequence: CASSSEAAGVNTPLHF.

The chain recombines TRBV2 with TRBJ2-5; 14 bases map to TRBD2. V lost 6 bases to trimming and J lost 7 bases; unmatched junction nucleotides: 1. This CDR3 has 13 residues. Germline V gene data show CDR1 as SNHLY and CDR2 as FYNNEI. For the CDR3, the DNA is TGTGCCAGCAGAGGACTAGCGGGGGGGACCCAGTACTTC. Translated: CASRGLAGGTQYF.

The chain is built from TRBV19 and TRBJ2-1, with D perhaps TRBD2 (6 bases). This CDR3 contains 14 residues. CDR1 is LNHDA, CDR2 SQIVND, per germline (reference sequence). Trimming took off 5 bases at V and 9 bases at J, with 17 bases between the two ends. CDR3 nucleotides: TGTGCCAGTAGTCGGAGGGAGCCCATCGGTGAGCAGTTCTTC. Protein sequence: CASSRREPIGEQFF. Combining the CDR3 with reference TRBV19 and TRBJ2-1 gives the whole variable domain DGGITQSPKYLFRKEGQNVTLSCEQNLNHDAMYWYRQDPGQGLRLIYYSQIVNDFQKGDIAEGYSVSREKKESFPLTVTSAQKNPTAFYLCASSRREPIGEQFFGPGTRLTVL.